This T cell receptor beta chain derives from a study of blood T cell repertoires in COVID-19 (dated by TCRdb to between 2020 and 2021). With regard to the full study: Collaborator samples came from the United States, Italy and Spain and covered acute and convalescent phases of COVID-19. Deeply sampled blood TCRbeta repertoires from subjects exposed to, actively infected with, or recovered from COVID-19 were included in the dataset. The samples were drawn from two sources: the first 160 participants of the ongoing ImmuneRACE study, and approximately 1,300 subjects contributed by 6 global collaborators. Where HLA class I and class II types were available, the types were taken from metadata supplied by the sample provider, not from assay-based typing. A freely available public database, intended as a resource for researchers studying the immune response to SARS-CoV-2, is where the repertoires were released. The material from the prospective study consisted of cDNA or gDNA derived from T cells, B-cell-depleted T cells, or PBMCs. Nearly every sample came with metadata listing a de-identified subject ID, COVID-19 status, age in years and sex.

TCRbeta CDR3 regions were amplified from genomic DNA using the immunoSEQ Assay, a bias-controlled multiplex PCR. In the paper's pipeline: Within the assay, amplification of reference gene primers was used to estimate how many nucleated cells each sample contained. To quantify the absolute abundance of each unique TCRbeta CDR3 rearrangement, sequence reads were collapsed and filtered. For each sample, productive Simpson clonality was calculated as the square root of Simpson's diversity index across productive rearrangements. TCRdb mirrors the immuneACCESS table, restricted to in-frame sequences. Some clones are absent from its copies; in checked studies, under half trace to an unresolved V gene, and the reason for the others is unknown. V, J and clone size reflect that table, while D and trimming were determined from the DNA. The sample data list hundreds of thousands of clones, and more than 80% of these were observed just once. Jointly, the top ten make up 1.4% of the sample.

Cut back by 5 bases and 8 bases, the V and J ends lie 10 bases apart. The CDR3 sequence holds 11 residues, the cysteine and phenylalanine included. Kept here is only the CDR3 DNA, which spans 33 bases and is read in frame from base 1. Per the germline V gene, SGHTS is the CDR1 and YDEGEE is the CDR2. Collaborating institutions collected whole blood in K2EDTA tubes following their own protocols. For TCRbeta analysis, collaborators shipped samples as frozen whole blood, isolated PBMCs, or DNA extracted from either of those sample types. In the case of this clone: It lacks a known antigen. Base-call qualities are not available, and no considerably larger clone is one nucleotide away.

On the study overall, not on this receptor specifically: How much clinical and demographic metadata was included differed by source and by participant, and the metadata was provided uncurated.

This sequence uses TRBV5-8 and TRBJ1-2; no D gene is confidently identified. Sample: peripheral blood. This sequence was found in a young woman with active or convalescent COVID-19. The CDR3 here reads CASSVLRGYTF. The nucleotide sequence reads as follows: TGTGCCAGCAGTGTTCTGAGGGGCTACACCTTC. With the rest looked up from the reference TRBV5-8 and TRBJ1-2 genes rather than sequenced, the full variable domain is EAGVTQSPTHLIKTRGQQATLRCSPISGHTSVYWYQQALGLGLQFLLWYDEGEERNRGNFPPRFSGRQFPNYSSELNVNALELEDSALYLCASSVLRGYTFGSGTRLTVV.